The 7 T cell receptor beta chains below come from one sample, sequenced in a study of blood T cell repertoires in COVID-19. The assay was immunoSEQ multiplex PCR, and TCRdb's table has in-frame clones only and misses some. The sample contains more than 50,000 clones, 75% to 90% of which appear only once. The sample consisted of peripheral blood. The receptors were sampled from a man aged 60-69 years with active COVID-19.

V usage is TRBV6-5 and J usage is TRBJ2-7; 8 bases are a match to TRBD1. The CDR3 is 14 amino acids. Per germline, CDR1 MNHEY and CDR2 SVGAGI. Unmatched junction bases numbered 8, after V lost 10 bases and J lost 0 bases. For the CDR3, the DNA is TGTGCCACACCTAGGACAGGGAGCTCCTACGAGCAGTACTTC. Amino acid sequence: CATPRTGSSYEQYF.

This clone was recorded a few times. This chain joins TRBV5-5 and TRBJ2-7, with D possibly matching TRBD2 (5 bases). Trimming left V 8 bases short and J 0 bases short, with 15 bases between. Germline V gene lookup returns CDR1 SGHKS and CDR2 YYEKEE (reference sequence). This CDR3 region has 14 residues. The CDR3 bases are TGTGCCAGTTTACCCTCGGGGAGCTCCTACGAGCAGTACTTC. Amino acid sequence: CASLPSGSSYEQYF.

This chain joins TRBV5-1 and TRBJ2-2; no reliable D call. CDR3 length equals 15 residues. Germline CDR1 is SGHRS and CDR2 is YFSETQ. V was shortened by 0 bases and J by 2 bases, with 8 bases between the two germline ends. The CDR3 DNA is TGCGCCAGCAGCTTGGGCGGCACTAACACCGGGGAGCTGTTTTTT. It translates to CASSLGGTNTGELFF.

This clone showed up just a few times. V and J are TRBV4-3 and TRBJ1-2; 9 positions agree with TRBD1. Losses at the gene ends were 3 bases for V and 8 bases for J; bases not matched to a gene: 4. Germline V gene sequence: CDR1 LGHNA, CDR2 YSLEER. CDR3 length equals 13 residues. CDR3 sequence reads: CASSQDRGGGYTF. DNA of the CDR3: TGCGCCAGCAGCCAGGACAGGGGAGGCGGCTACACCTTC.

A single count supports this clone. The chain employs TRBV29-1 and TRBJ2-1, with 9 nucleotides matching TRBD2. This CDR3 has 19 residues. The germline V gene encodes CDR1 SQVTM and CDR2 ANQGSEA. With V trimmed by 5 bases and J by 4 bases, 21 bases remained unmatched. CDR3 loop: CSVPPQGLALDSRYNEQFF. DNA of the CDR3: TGCAGCGTTCCTCCACAAGGACTAGCGCTCGACAGTAGGTACAATGAGCAGTTCTTC.

The count of this clone is one. V is TRBV5-6 and J is TRBJ1-1, with D unresolved. Germline loops: CDR1 SGHDT, CDR2 YYEEEE. CDR3 length: 14 amino acids. V lost 5 bases and J 11 bases, leaving 22 bases between the germline ends. The CDR3 loop is CASSFSTAGRAAFF. CDR3 coding DNA: TGTGCCAGCAGTTTTTCCACCGCTGGGCGGGCCGCTTTCTTT.

This clone was recorded once. The genes are TRBV3-1 (or the pseudogene TRBV3-2) and TRBJ2-2; tentative D call: TRBD2 (6 bases). Germline CDR1 is LGHDT and CDR2 is YNNKEL (reference sequence). This CDR3 region has 16 residues. V shed 0 bases and J shed 6 bases, with 14 bases lying between them. The CDR3 bases are TGTGCCAGCAGCCAAGAACCCGGGGGACCTTCCGGGGAGCTGTTTTTT. Its protein is CASSQEPGGPSGELFF.